What follows is one T cell receptor (beta chain) and its context. The sample comes from a study of blood T cell repertoires in COVID-19. Study-wide context: COVID-19 samples, acute and convalescent, were from the United States, Italy and Spain. Nucleic acid was either cDNA or gDNA, and it came from T cells, B-cell-depleted T cells, or PBMCs.

The CDR3 has 13 amino acids. Germline CDR1 is SEHNR and CDR2 is FQNEAQ (reference sequence). Trimming took off 1 base at V and 6 bases at J, with 9 bases between the two ends. Authors' methods: Reference gene primer amplification yielded estimated nucleated cell counts. Repertoires were generated with immunoSEQ multiplex PCR, while TCRdb's copy carries only in-frame clones and drops some. That table furnishes V, J and clone size, whereas the DNA furnished D and trimming. Here the sample spans roughly 260,000 clones, roughly 86% being singletons. Patients of the Seattle cohort, enrolled during active infection, were followed longitudinally.

The source material was peripheral blood. The rearrangement joins TRBV7-9 to TRBJ1-2; D remains unclear. This receptor was taken from a woman between 25 and 40 years old with COVID-19, enrolled during active disease. The CDR3 DNA reads as TGTGCCAGCAGCTTAGTAAATAGCGATGGCTACACCTTC. This gives the protein CASSLVNSDGYTF.